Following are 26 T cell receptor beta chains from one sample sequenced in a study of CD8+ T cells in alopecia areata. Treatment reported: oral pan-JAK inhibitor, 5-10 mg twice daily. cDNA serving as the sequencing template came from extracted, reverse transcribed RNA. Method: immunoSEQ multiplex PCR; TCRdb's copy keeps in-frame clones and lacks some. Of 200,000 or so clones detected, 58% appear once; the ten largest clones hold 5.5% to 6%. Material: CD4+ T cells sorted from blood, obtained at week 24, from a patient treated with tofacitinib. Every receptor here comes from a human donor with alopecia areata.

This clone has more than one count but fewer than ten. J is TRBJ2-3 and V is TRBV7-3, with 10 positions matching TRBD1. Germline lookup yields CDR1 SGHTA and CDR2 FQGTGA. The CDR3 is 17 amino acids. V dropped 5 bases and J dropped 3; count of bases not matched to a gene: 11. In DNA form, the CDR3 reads TGTGCCAGCAGCCTGATAGCGCGGACAGGGGGTACAGATACGCAGTATTTT. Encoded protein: CASSLIARTGGTDTQYF.

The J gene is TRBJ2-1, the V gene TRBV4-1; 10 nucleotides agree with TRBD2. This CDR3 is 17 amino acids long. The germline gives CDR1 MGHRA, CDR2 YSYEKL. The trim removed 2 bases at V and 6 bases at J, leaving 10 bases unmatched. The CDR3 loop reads CASSQLSGGSYGNEQFF. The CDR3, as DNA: TGCGCCAGCAGCCAACTTAGCGGGGGGAGCTACGGCAATGAGCAGTTCTTC.

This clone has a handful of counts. This CDR3 is CAWSAWSTDTQYF. CDR3 in DNA: TGTGCCTGGAGCGCGTGGAGCACAGATACGCAGTATTTT. J is TRBJ2-3 and V is TRBV30; D call uncertain. The ends were cut back, 3 bases at V and 0 bases at J, with 7 bases in the middle. This CDR3 is 13 amino acids long. Germline CDR1 reads GTSNPN; CDR2 reads SVGIG (reference sequence).

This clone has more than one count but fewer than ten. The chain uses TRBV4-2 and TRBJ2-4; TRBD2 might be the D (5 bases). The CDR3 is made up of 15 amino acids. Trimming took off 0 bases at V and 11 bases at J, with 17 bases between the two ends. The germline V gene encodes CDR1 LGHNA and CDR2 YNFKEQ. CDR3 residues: CASSQDQASPWVQYF. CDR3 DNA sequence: TGTGCCAGCAGCCAAGATCAGGCTAGCCCCTGGGTTCAGTACTTC.

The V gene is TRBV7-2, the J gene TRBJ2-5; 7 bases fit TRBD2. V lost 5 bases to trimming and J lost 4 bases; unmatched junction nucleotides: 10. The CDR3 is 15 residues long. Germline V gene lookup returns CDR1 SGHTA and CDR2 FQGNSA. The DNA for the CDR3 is TGTGCCAGCAGCGGCATGGTGGGACTAATAGAGACCCAGTACTTC. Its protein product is CASSGMVGLIETQYF. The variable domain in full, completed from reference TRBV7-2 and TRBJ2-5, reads GAGVSQSPSNKVTEKGKDVELRCDPISGHTALYWYRQSLGQGLEFLIYFQGNSAPDKSGLPSDRFSAERTGGSVSTLTIQRTQQEDSAVYLCASSGMVGLIETQYFGPGTRLLVL.

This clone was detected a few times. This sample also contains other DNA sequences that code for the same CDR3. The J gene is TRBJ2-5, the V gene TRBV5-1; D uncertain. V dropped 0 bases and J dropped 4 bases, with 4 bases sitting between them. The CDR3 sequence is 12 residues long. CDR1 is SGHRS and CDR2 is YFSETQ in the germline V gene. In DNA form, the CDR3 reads TGCGCCAGCAGCTTGGCCAGAGAGACCCAGTACTTC. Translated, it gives CASSLARETQYF. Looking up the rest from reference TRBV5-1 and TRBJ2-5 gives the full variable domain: KAGVTQTPRYLIKTRGQQVTLSCSPISGHRSVSWYQQTPGQGLQFLFEYFSETQRNKGNFPGRFSGRQFSNSRSEMNVSTLELGDSALYLCASSLARETQYFGPGTRLLVL.

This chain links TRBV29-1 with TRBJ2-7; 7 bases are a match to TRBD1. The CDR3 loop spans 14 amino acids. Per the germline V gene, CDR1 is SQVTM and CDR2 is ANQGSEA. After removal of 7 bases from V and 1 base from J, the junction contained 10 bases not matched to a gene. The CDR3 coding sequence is TGCAGCGCTGGGCCGACAGGGCAATCCTACGAGCAGTACTTC. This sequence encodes CSAGPTGQSYEQYF.

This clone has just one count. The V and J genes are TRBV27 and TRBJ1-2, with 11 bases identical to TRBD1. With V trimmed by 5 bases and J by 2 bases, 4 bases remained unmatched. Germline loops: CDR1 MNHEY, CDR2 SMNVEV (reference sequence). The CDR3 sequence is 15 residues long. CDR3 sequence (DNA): TGTGCCAGCAGTCCTCGGACAGGGGGCAACTATGGCTACACCTTC. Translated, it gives CASSPRTGGNYGYTF.

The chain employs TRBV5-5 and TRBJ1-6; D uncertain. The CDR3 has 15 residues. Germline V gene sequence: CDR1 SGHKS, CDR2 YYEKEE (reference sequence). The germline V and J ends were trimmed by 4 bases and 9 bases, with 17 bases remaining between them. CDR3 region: CASSDGMAGISPLHF. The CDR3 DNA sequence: TGTGCCAGCAGCGATGGGATGGCAGGAATTTCACCCCTCCACTTT. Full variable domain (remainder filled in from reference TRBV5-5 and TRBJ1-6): DAGVTQSPTHLIKTRGQQVTLRCSPISGHKSVSWYQQVLGQGPQFIFQYYEKEERGRGNFPDRFSARQFPNYSSELNVNALLLGDSALYLCASSDGMAGISPLHFGNGTRLTVT.

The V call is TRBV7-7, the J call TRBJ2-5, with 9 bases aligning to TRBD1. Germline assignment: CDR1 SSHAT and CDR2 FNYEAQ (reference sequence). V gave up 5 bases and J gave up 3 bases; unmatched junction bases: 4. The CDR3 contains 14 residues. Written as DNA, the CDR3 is TGTGCCAGCAGCGGGAGGACAGGGGAAGAGACCCAGTACTTC. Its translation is CASSGRTGEETQYF.

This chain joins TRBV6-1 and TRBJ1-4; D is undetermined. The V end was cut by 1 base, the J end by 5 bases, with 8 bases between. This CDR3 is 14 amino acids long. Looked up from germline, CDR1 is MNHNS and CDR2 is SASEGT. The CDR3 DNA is TGTGCCAGCAGTGAAGACGGAGAGAATGAAAAACTGTTTTTT. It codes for CASSEDGENEKLFF.

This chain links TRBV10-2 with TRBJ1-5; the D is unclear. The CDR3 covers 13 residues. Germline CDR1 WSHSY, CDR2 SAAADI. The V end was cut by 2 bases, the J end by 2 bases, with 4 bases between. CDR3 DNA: TGCGCCAGCAGTGAGAGGGGCAATCAGCCCCAGCATTTT. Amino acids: CASSERGNQPQHF.

The CDR3 DNA follows: TGTGCCAGCAGTCACATTGGAGGTATAGAGACCCAGTACTTC. Translation gives CASSHIGGIETQYF. The genes are TRBV25-1 and TRBJ2-5; D is perhaps TRBD2 (5 bases). Per the germline V gene, CDR1 is MGHDK and CDR2 is SYGVNS. The CDR3 runs to 14 residues. With 5 bases removed from V and 4 bases from J, the gap between germline ends came to 14 bases.

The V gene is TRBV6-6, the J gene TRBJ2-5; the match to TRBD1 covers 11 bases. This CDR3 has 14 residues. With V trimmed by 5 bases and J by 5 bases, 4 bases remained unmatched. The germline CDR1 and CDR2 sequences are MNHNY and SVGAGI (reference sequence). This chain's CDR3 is CASSHGQGAETQYF. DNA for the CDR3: TGTGCCAGCAGTCACGGACAGGGGGCCGAGACCCAGTACTTC.

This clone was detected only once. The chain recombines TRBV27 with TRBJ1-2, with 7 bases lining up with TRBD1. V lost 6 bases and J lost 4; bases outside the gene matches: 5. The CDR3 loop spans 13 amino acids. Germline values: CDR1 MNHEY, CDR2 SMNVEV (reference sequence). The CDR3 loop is CASRRGQSYGYTF. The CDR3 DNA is TGTGCCAGCAGACGGGGACAGTCCTATGGCTACACCTTC.

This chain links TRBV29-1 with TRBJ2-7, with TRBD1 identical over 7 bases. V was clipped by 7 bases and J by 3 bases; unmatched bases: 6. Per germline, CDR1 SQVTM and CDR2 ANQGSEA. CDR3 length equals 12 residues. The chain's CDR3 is CSAGQDLYEQYF. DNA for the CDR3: TGCAGCGCCGGACAGGACCTCTACGAGCAGTACTTC.

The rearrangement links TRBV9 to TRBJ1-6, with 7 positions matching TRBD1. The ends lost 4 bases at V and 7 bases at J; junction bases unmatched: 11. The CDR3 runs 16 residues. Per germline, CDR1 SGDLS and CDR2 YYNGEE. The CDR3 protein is CASSSSPGQPNSPLHF. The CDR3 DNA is TGTGCCAGCAGCTCCTCCCCGGGACAGCCAAATTCACCCCTCCACTTT.

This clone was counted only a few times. In DNA form, the CDR3 reads TGTGCCAGCCTGGGGGGGTCAAATGCCTACAATGAGCAGTTCTTC. Its protein product is CASLGGSNAYNEQFF. The V gene is TRBV28, the J gene TRBJ2-1; 7 positions match TRBD2. The length of the CDR3 is 15 residues. Germline loops: CDR1 MDHEN, CDR2 SYDVKM. Trimming at V came to 8 bases and at J to 2 bases, leaving 9 bases not matched to a gene.

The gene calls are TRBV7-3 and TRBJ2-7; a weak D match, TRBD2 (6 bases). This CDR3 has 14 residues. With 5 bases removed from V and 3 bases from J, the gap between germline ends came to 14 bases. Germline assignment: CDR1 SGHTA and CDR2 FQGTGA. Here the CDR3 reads CASSPGLRDYEQYF. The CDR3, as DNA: TGTGCCAGCAGCCCGGGACTTCGGGACTACGAGCAGTACTTC.

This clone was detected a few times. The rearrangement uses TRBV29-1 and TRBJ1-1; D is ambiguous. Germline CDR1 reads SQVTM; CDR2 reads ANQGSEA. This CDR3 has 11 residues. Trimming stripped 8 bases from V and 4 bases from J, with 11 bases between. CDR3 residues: CSTRASTEAFF. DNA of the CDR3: TGCAGCACAAGGGCGAGCACTGAAGCTTTCTTT.

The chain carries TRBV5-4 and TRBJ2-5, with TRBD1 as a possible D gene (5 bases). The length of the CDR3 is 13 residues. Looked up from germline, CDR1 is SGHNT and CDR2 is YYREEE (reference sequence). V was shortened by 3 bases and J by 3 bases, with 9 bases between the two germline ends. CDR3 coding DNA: TGTGCCAGCAGCTACCCAGGGAAAGAGACCCAGTACTTC. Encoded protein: CASSYPGKETQYF. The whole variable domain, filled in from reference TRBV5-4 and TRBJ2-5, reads ETGVTQSPTHLIKTRGQQVTLRCSSQSGHNTVSWYQQALGQGPQFIFQYYREEENGRGNFPPRFSGLQFPNYSSELNVNALELDDSALYLCASSYPGKETQYFGPGTRLLVL.

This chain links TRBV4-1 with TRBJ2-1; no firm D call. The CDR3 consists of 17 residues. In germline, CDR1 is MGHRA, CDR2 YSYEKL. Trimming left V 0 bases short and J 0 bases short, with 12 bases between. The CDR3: CASSQDGLASSYNEQFF. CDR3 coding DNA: TGCGCCAGCAGCCAAGATGGGTTGGCCAGCTCCTACAATGAGCAGTTCTTC.

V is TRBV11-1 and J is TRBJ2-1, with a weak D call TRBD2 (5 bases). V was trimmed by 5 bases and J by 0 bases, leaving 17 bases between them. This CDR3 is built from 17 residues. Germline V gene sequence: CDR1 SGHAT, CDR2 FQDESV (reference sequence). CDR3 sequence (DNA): TGTGCCAGCAGCCCCGAATTAGCGAAAAGCTCCTACAATGAGCAGTTCTTC. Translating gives CASSPELAKSSYNEQFF.

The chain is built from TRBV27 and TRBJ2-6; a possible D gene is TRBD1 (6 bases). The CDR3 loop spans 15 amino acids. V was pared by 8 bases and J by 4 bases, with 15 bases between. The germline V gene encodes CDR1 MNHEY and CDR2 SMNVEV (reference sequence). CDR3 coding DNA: TGTGCCAGCCAGTTGTTAGGGGGAGGGGCCAACGTCCTGACTTTC. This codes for CASQLLGGGANVLTF.

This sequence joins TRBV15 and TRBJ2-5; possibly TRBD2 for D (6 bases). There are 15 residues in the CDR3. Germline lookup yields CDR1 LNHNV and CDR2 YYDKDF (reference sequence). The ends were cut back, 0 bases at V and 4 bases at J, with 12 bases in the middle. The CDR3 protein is CATSRDFAGSETQYF. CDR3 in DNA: TGTGCCACCAGCAGAGATTTTGCGGGGTCAGAGACCCAGTACTTC.

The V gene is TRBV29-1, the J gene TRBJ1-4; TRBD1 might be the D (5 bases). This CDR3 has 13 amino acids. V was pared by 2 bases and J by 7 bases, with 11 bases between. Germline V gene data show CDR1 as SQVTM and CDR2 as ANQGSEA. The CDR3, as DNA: TGCAGCGTTGAATACGGGGCGGGTGAAAAACTGTTTTTT. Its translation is CSVEYGAGEKLFF. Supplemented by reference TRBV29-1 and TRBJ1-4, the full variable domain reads SAVISQKPSRDICQRGTSLTIQCQVDSQVTMMFWYRQQPGQSLTLIATANQGSEATYESGFVIDKFPISRPNLTFSTLTVSNMSPEDSSIYLCSVEYGAGEKLFFGSGTQLSVL.